This entry lists 8 T cell receptor beta chains sequenced from one sample in a study of Graves' ophthalmopathy and Graves' hyperthyroidism. Amplified TCR beta CDR3 regions were obtained using RNA transcripts as template. First-round RT-PCR employed HTBI primers, with a second-round multiplex PCR after it. TCRdb called the multiplex PCR reads again in MiXCR, with one record for every CDR3 protein. The top ten hold about a tenth of the sample, which has over 450,000 distinct CDR3 sequences, about 15% seen once. The material sequenced was blood. The receptors were sampled from a woman in her 30s with Graves' ophthalmopathy.

This clonotype was found once. DNA for the CDR3: TGTGCCAGCAGTTTATGGGAGGGGTTCCTGAACACCGGGGAGCTGTTTTTT. This encodes CASSLWEGFLNTGELFF. This chain joins TRBV12-3 or TRBV12-4 and TRBJ2-2, with 7 bases that match TRBD2. CDR3 length: 17 amino acids. Losses at the gene ends were 2 bases for V and 1 base for J; bases not matched to a gene: 7.

This clonotype showed up just a few times. J is TRBJ2-7 and V is TRBV20-1; D is ambiguous. Germline loops: CDR1 DFQATT, CDR2 SNEGSKA (reference sequence). The CDR3 has 14 residues. V was clipped by 6 bases and J by 5 bases, with 20 bases between them. The CDR3 protein is CSAPRWQASHEQYF. The CDR3 DNA reads as TGCAGTGCCCCGCGGTGGCAGGCTTCCCACGAGCAGTACTTC.

This clonotype was counted between two and nine times. J is TRBJ1-5 and V is TRBV20-1, with D tentatively TRBD1 (5 bases). The germline CDR1 and CDR2 sequences are DFQATT and SNEGSKA (reference sequence). CDR3 length: 16 residues. V dropped 0 bases and J dropped 3 bases, with 15 bases sitting between them. This CDR3 reads CSARDPQGEPNQPQHF. The CDR3 DNA is TGCAGTGCTAGAGACCCCCAGGGAGAACCCAATCAGCCCCAGCATTTT.

This clonotype has ten or more counts. The junction differs from germline at one of its ends, possibly a read error. The genes are TRBV28 and TRBJ2-7; 12 nucleotides match TRBD2. CDR3 size: 17 residues. CDR1 and CDR2 (germline): MDHEN, SYDVKM. The CDR3 sequence: CASSLFASGRASHEQYF. The CDR3 nucleotides read TGTGCCAGCAGTTTATTCGCTAGCGGGAGGGCCTCCCACGAGCAGTACTTC.

This clonotype showed up many times. The rearrangement links TRBV18 to TRBJ1-2; 10 nucleotides match TRBD1. This CDR3 has 17 residues. V shed 3 bases, J shed 2 bases, and the junction held 9 bases outside the gene matches. The germline CDR1 and CDR2 sequences are KGHSH and LQKENI. The CDR3 reads CASSPSIAGQGNYGYTF. CDR3 bases: TGTGCCAGCTCACCGTCAATTGCGGGACAGGGGAACTATGGCTACACCTTC.

This clonotype was seen at least ten times. This chain links TRBV27 with TRBJ1-5, with 7 bases matching TRBD1. With 5 bases clipped from V and 6 bases from J, the junction kept 16 bases outside the gene matches. Germline CDR1 reads MNHEY; CDR2 reads SMNVEV (reference sequence). The CDR3 covers 17 residues. The CDR3 loop reads CASSTRGRGRYSQPQHF. The CDR3 nucleotides are TGTGCCAGCAGTACACGGGGCAGGGGGAGGTATAGTCAGCCCCAGCATTTT.

The table lists this clonotype with many counts. The chain joins TRBV28 to TRBJ1-1; D is ambiguous. CDR3 length: 12 amino acids. Germline CDR1 MDHEN, CDR2 SYDVKM. Trimming cost V 3 bases and J 7 bases, with 9 bases left between them. The CDR3 DNA reads TGTGCCAGCAGTTTTAAGGGAATTGAAGCTTTCTTT. It encodes CASSFKGIEAFF.

As for this clonotype: A read error may explain this, as a much larger clone is one base away. The genes are TRBV25-1 and TRBJ1-2, with no clear D. CDR1 is MGHDK and CDR2 is SYGVNS in the germline V gene. This CDR3 is 15 amino acids long. CDR3 sequence reads: CAGSSPYDTHYGYTF. For the CDR3, the DNA is TGTGCCGGCAGTTCACCATACGACACCCACTATGGCTACACCTTC.